This entry concerns a single T cell receptor beta chain. The sample is drawn from a study of blood T cell repertoires in COVID-19. Turning to the study itself: COVID-19 samples collected from the United States, Italy and Spain covered acute and convalescent phases. In each case, the material was cDNA or gDNA derived from T cells, B-cell-depleted T cells, or PBMCs.

In the original analysis: It was from reference gene primer amplification that nucleated cell counts were estimated. Repertoires were generated with immunoSEQ multiplex PCR, while TCRdb's copy carries only in-frame clones and drops some. V, J and clone size derive from that table, while D and trimming were established from the DNA sequence. The sample shows some 93,000 clones, 80% to 90% of them seen only once. Per germline, CDR1 SGDLS and CDR2 YYNGEE. CDR3 length equals 15 residues. Trimming shortened V by 0 bases and J by 5 bases, and 15 bases separated the two germline ends. The chain recombines TRBV9 with TRBJ2-7, with D tentatively TRBD1 (5 bases). The sequencing sample was made of peripheral blood. This TCR derives from a man aged 60-69 years with acute or convalescent COVID-19. The CDR3 loop is CASSVDVQGGDEQYF. As DNA, the CDR3 is TGTGCCAGCAGCGTAGATGTTCAGGGTGGTGACGAGCAGTACTTC.